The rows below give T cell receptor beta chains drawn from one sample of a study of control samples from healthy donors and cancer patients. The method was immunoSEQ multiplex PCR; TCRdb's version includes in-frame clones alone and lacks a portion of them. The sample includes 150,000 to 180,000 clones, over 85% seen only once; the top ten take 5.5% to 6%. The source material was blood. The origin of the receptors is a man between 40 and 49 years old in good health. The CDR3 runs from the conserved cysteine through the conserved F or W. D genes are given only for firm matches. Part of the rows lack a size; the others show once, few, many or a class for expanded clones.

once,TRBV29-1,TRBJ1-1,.,CSVVIVVNTEAFF,TGCAGCGTTGTTATTGTGGTGAACACTGAAGCTTTCTTT
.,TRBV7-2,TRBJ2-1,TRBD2,CASSLVVVASGGGYEQFF,TGTGCCAGCAGCTTAGTGGTCGTGGCTAGCGGGGGTGGCTATGAGCAGTTCTTC
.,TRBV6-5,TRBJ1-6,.,CASLPLLYNSPLHF,TGTGCCAGCCTCCCTCTTCTGTATAATTCACCCCTCCACTTT
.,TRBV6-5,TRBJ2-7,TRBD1,CASTKTGTGSYEQYF,TGTGCCAGCACCAAAACCGGGACAGGGTCCTACGAGCAGTACTTC
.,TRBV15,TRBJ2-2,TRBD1,CATGTGGNTGELFF,TGTGCCACCGGGACAGGGGGCAACACCGGGGAGCTGTTTTTT
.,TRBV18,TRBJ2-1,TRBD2,CASSSGTSNEQFF,TGTGCCAGCTCTTCCGGGACTAGCAATGAGCAGTTCTTC
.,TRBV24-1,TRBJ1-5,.,CATSDLAGNQPQHF,TGTGCCACCAGTGATTTAGCGGGAAATCAGCCCCAGCATTTT
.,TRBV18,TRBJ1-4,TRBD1,CASSPRQGQNEKLFF,TGTGCCAGCTCACCACGACAGGGGCAAAATGAAAAACTGTTTTTT
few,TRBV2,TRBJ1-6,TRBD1,CASMRDRGFENSPLHF,TGTGCCAGCATGAGGGACAGGGGATTTGAGAATTCACCCCTCCACTTT
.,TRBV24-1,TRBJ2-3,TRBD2,CATSDERGGTDTQYF,TGTGCCACCAGTGATGAGCGGGGGGGGACAGATACGCAGTATTTT
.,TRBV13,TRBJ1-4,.,CASSLAGAVNEKLFF,TGTGCCAGCAGCTTAGCGGGGGCTGTTAATGAAAAACTGTTTTTT
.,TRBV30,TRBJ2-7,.,CAWCSAPSYEQYF,TGTGCCTGGTGCTCAGCTCCGAGTTACGAGCAGTACTTC
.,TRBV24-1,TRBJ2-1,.,CATSVRGGQRINEQFF,TGTGCCACCAGTGTTAGGGGGGGCCAAAGGATCAATGAGCAGTTCTTC
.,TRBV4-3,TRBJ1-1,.,CASSQIKSLANTEAFF,TGCGCCAGCAGCCAAATAAAGAGTCTAGCGAACACTGAAGCTTTCTTT
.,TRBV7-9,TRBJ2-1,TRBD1,CASSPAGTGTYNEQFF,TGTGCCAGCAGTCCAGCCGGGACAGGGACCTACAATGAGCAGTTCTTC
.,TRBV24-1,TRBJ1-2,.,CATSQGNYGYTF,TGTGCCACCAGCCAGGGGAACTATGGCTACACCTTC
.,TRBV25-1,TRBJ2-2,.,CASSDHGGPSGELFF,TGTGCCAGCAGTGATCATGGGGGGCCATCCGGGGAGCTGTTTTTT
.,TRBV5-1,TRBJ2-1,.,CASSWGALYNEQFF,TGCGCCAGCAGCTGGGGGGCGTTATACAATGAGCAGTTCTTC
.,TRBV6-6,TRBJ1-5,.,CASSYRSGKQPQHF,TGTGCCAGCAGTTACCGGTCAGGGAAACAGCCCCAGCATTTT
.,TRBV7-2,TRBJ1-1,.,CASSSIPGLGAGAFF,TGTGCCAGCAGTTCCATCCCGGGCCTCGGGGCGGGAGCTTTCTTT
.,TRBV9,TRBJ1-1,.,CASSVQGPGVTEAFF,TGTGCCAGCAGCGTACAGGGGCCGGGGGTCACTGAAGCTTTCTTT
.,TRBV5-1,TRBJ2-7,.,CASRPRTGGYEQYF,TGCGCCAGCAGGCCCCGAACAGGTGGCTACGAGCAGTACTTC
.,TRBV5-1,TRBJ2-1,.,CASSQGPPSSYNEQFF,TGCGCCAGCAGCCAGGGACCACCTAGCTCCTACAATGAGCAGTTCTTC
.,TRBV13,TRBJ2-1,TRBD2,CASSLGLAGGRNEQFF,TGTGCCAGCAGCCTGGGACTAGCGGGGGGCAGGAATGAGCAGTTCTTC
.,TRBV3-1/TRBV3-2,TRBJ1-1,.,CASSLSGTEAFF,TGTGCCAGCAGCTTGAGTGGGACTGAAGCTTTCTTT
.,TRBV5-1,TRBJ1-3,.,CASSSGGRQFSGNTIYF,TGCGCCAGCAGCTCTGGGGGACGGCAGTTCTCTGGAAACACCATATATTTT
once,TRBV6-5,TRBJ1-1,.,CASEKGGGNTEAFF,TGTGCCAGCGAGAAGGGCGGAGGGAACACTGAAGCTTTCTTT
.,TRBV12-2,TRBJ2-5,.,CASPMKSQETQYF,TGTGCAAGTCCCATGAAGAGTCAAGAGACCCAGTACTTC
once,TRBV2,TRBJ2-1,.,CASSEQGGPYNEQFF,TGTGCCAGCAGTGAACAGGGGGGGCCCTACAATGAGCAGTTCTTC
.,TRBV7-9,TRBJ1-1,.,CASSSGRSNTEAFF,TGTGCCAGCAGCTCAGGGAGGTCAAACACTGAAGCTTTCTTT
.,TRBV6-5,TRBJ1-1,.,CASSSLGVNTEAFF,TGTGCCAGCAGTTCACTTGGTGTGAACACTGAAGCTTTCTTT
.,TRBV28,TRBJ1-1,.,CASKTVEEGYTEAFF,TGTGCCAGCAAGACGGTCGAGGAGGGATACACTGAAGCTTTCTTT
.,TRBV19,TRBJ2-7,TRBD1,CASSIAGDSYEQYF,TGTGCCAGTAGTATAGCAGGGGACAGCTACGAGCAGTACTTC
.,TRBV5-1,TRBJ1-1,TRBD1,CASSRQGNTEAFF,TGCGCCAGCAGTCGACAGGGGAACACTGAAGCTTTCTTT
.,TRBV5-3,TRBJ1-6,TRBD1,CARSLNGQGDSPLHF,TGTGCCAGAAGCTTGAACGGACAGGGAGACTCACCCCTCCACTTT
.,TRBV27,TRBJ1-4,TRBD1,CASSPSRPLRGRVREKLFF,TGTGCCAGCAGTCCAAGTAGGCCGCTCAGGGGGCGGGTGCGTGAAAAACTGTTTTTT
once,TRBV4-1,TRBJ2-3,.,CASSQATGRGIITVTDTQYF,TGCGCCAGCAGCCAAGCCACAGGGAGGGGAATTATAACCGTCACAGATACGCAGTATTTT
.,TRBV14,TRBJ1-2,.,CASSHGGGKTAGYTF,TGTGCCAGCAGCCACGGGGGGGGTAAAACGGCTGGCTACACCTTC
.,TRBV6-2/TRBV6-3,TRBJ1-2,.,CASSSTGYGGYTF,TGTGCCAGCAGTTCCACAGGGTATGGTGGCTACACCTTC
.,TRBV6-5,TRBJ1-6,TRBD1,CASSYSTGRGNSPLHF,TGTGCCAGCAGTTACTCGACGGGCAGGGGGAATTCACCCCTCCACTTT
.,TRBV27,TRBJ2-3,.,CASSLGARDTQYF,TGTGCCAGCAGTTTAGGGGCTAGGGATACGCAGTATTTT